This T cell receptor (beta chain) was sequenced during a study of patients and donors after allogeneic stem cell transplantation. One entry per CDR3 protein, called by TCRdb with MiXCR from the RT-PCR reads. The table lists about 210,000 distinct CDR3 sequences, 38% of them singletons, with around a tenth in the top ten. The clonotype comes from a human donor who was either an allogeneic HSCT recipient or a stem cell or donor lymphocyte infusion donor (not recorded which). It is not recorded whose cells these are; they may come from a transplant donor. Sequencing was done on a sample of blood, either unsorted or a sorted T cell fraction (not recorded which).

The CDR3 coding sequence is TGTGCCATCAGCAGCATGGAACGTAAAACTAGAGTGCAGTACTTC. It yields the protein CAISSMERKTRVQYF. The chain links TRBV10-3 to TRBJ2-7, with D possibly being TRBD2 (5 bases). The CDR3 contains 15 residues. V was cut by 6 bases and J by 9 bases, with 24 bases left in between. Germline-derived CDR1 and CDR2 are ENHRY and SYGVKD.